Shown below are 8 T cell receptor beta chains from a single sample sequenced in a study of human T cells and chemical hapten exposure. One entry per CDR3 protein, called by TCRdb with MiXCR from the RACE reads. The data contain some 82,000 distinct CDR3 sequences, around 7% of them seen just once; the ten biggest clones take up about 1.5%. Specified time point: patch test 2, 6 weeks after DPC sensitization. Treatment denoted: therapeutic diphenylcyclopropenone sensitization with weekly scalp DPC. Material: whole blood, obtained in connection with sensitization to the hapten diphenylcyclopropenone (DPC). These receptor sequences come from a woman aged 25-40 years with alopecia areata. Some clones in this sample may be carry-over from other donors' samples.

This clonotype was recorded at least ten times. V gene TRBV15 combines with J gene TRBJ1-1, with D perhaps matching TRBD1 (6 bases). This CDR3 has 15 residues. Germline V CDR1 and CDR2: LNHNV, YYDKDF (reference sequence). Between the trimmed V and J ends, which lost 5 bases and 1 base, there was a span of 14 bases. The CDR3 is CATSSTGRANTEAFF. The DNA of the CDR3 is TGTGCCACCAGCTCAACAGGGAGAGCGAACACTGAAGCTTTCTTT.

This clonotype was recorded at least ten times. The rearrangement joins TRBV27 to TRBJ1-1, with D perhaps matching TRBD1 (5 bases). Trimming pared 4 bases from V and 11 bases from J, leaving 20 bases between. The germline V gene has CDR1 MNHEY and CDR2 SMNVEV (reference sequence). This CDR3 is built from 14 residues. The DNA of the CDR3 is TGTGCCAGCAGTTCACTCGCAGGGAGAGTTGGGGCTTTCTTT. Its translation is CASSSLAGRVGAFF.

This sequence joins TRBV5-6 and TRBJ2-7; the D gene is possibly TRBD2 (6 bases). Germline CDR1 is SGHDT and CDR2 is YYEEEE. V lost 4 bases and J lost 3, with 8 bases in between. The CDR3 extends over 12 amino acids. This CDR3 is CASSREFYEQYF. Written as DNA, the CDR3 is TGTGCCAGCAGCCGGGAGTTCTACGAGCAGTACTTC.

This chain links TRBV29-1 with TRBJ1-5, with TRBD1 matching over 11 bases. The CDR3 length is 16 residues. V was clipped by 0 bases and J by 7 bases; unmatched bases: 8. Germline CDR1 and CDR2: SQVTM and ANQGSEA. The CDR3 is CSVEDNRDRGGQPQHF. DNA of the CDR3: TGCAGCGTTGAAGATAATAGGGACAGGGGGGGACAGCCCCAGCATTTT.

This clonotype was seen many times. The CDR3 reads CASSQDGTENTGELFF. The DNA for the CDR3 is TGTGCCAGCAGCCAAGACGGGACGGAGAACACCGGGGAGCTGTTTTTT. The chain uses TRBV3-1 and TRBJ2-2; either TRBD1 or TRBD2 may fit D (5 bases each). Trimming shortened V by 0 bases and J by 1 base, and 9 bases separated the two germline ends. From germline, CDR1 is LGHDT and CDR2 YNNKEL (reference sequence). The CDR3 runs 16 residues.

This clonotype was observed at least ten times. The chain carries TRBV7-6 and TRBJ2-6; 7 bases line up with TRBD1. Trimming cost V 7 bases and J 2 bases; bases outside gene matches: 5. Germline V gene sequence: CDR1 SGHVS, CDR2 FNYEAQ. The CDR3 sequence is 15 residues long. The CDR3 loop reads CASTKDRAGANVLTF. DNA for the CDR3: TGTGCCAGCACGAAAGACAGGGCTGGGGCCAACGTCCTGACTTTC.

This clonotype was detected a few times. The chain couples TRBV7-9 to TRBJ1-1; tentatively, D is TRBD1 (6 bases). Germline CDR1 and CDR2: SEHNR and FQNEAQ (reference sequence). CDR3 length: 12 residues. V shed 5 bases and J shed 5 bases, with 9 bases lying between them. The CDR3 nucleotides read TGTGCCAGCAGCAGTACAGGGACTGAAGCTTTCTTT. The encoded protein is CASSSTGTEAFF.

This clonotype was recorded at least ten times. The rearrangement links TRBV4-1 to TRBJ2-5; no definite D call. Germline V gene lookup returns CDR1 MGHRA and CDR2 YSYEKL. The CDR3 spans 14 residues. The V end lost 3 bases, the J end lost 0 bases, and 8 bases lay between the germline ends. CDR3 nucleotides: TGCGCCAGCAGCCATTTTCCGGACCAAGAGACCCAGTACTTC. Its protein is CASSHFPDQETQYF.